The subject of this entry is one TCR beta chain. It has no known antigen specificity. Within one base of it there is no much larger clone, and no base qualities were kept. There are 13 amino acids in the CDR3, from cysteine to phenylalanine inclusive. Just CDR3 DNA is preserved here, 39 bases in frame from base 1. Trimming at the junction amounts to 3 bases on V and 4 bases on J, and the germline ends lie 7 bases apart. Taken from the germline V gene, the CDR1 and CDR2 loops are KGHDR and SFDVKD. This specimen belongs to a study of blood T cell repertoires in COVID-19 (dated by TCRdb to 2020 to 2022). With respect to the entire study: The collaborator samples originated in the United States, Italy and Spain and spanned the acute and convalescent phases of COVID-19. Sample metadata almost always included a de-identified subject ID, COVID-19 status, age in years and sex. HLA class I and class II types, where available, came from metadata supplied by the sample provider rather than from assay-based typing. Deeply sampled blood TCRbeta repertoires from subjects exposed to, actively infected with, or recovered from COVID-19 were included in the dataset. Samples were obtained from the ongoing ImmuneRACE study (first 160 participants) and from some 1,300 subjects provided by 6 global collaborators. The repertoires were released in a freely available public database intended as a resource for research on the immune response to SARS-CoV-2. The prospective study material was composed of cDNA or gDNA derived from T cells, B-cell-depleted T cells, or PBMCs. Overall study outcomes, separate from this receptor: The amount of clinical and demographic metadata varied by source and participant and was provided uncurated.

Collaborating institutions collected whole blood in K2EDTA tubes following their own protocols. Collaborator samples were shipped for TCRbeta analysis as frozen whole blood, isolated PBMCs, or DNA extracted from either sample type. TCRbeta CDR3 regions were amplified from genomic DNA by means of the immunoSEQ Assay, a bias-controlled multiplex PCR. The source study handled its data this way. The number of nucleated cells in each sample was estimated by amplification of reference gene primers within the assay. To quantify the absolute abundance of each unique TCRbeta CDR3 rearrangement, sequence reads were collapsed and filtered. Productive Simpson clonality was computed per sample as the square root of Simpson's diversity index over productive rearrangements. Held by TCRdb, this immuneACCESS table contains in-frame sequences only and omits some clones. Under half of the omission traces to an unresolved V gene where checked; the cause of the rest is unknown. V and J calls and clone size come straight from that table; D and trimming were deduced from the DNA. This sample comprises about 200,000 clones, over 80% of them detected only once. 5.1% of the sample goes to the ten largest clones.

This TCR was sampled from a human donor in a cohort sampled during active COVID-19. The V and J segments used are TRBV24-1 and TRBJ2-3; no D gene call is confident. The specimen was peripheral blood. The nucleotides are TGTGCCACCAGTGATCTCCGGGCAGATACGCAGTATTTT. It translates to CATSDLRADTQYF.